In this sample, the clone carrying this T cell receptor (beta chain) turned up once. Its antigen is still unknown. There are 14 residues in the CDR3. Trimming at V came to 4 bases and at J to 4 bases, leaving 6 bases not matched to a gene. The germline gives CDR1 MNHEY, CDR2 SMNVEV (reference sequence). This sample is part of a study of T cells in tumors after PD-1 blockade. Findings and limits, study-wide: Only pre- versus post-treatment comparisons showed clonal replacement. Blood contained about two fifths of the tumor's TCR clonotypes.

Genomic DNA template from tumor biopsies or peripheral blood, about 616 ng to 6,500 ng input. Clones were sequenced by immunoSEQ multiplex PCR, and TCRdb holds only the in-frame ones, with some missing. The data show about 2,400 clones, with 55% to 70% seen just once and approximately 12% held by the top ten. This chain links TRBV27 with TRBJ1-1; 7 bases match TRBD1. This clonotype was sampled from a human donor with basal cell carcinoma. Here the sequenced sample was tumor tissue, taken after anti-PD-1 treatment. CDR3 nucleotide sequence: TGTGCCAGCAGTTCAACCGGGACAGCCACTGAAGCTTTCTTT. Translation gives CASSSTGTATEAFF.